Listed below are T cell receptor beta chains from one sample, sequenced in a study of shared clonotypes between healthy human individuals. This table comes from immunoSEQ multiplex PCR, and its TCRdb copy is limited to in-frame clones, with some not included. There are around 2.1 million clones in the sample; 95% occur only once, and approximately 0.13% lies in the top ten. Sequences were obtained from naive CD4+ T cells sorted from blood. Every receptor here comes from a man aged 18-30 years in good health. CDR3s include the opening cysteine and the closing phenylalanine or tryptophan. The D gene is left open where the match is weak. The listing skips clone size in some rows; elsewhere it reads once, few, many or a size class.

>14|NA|TRBJ2-7|TRBD2|TRBV27
CASRRLAGQYEQYF
TGTGCCAGCAGAAGACTAGCGGGCCAATACGAGCAGTACTTC
>12|NA|TRBJ2-5|NA|TRBV7-9
CASSLDSETQYF
TGTGCCAGCAGCTTAGACTCGGAGACCCAGTACTTC
>13|NA|TRBJ2-5|TRBD1|TRBV29-1
CSVGGQLQETQYF
TGCAGCGTTGGGGGACAGCTCCAAGAGACCCAGTACTTC
>13|NA|TRBJ2-7|TRBD1|TRBV11-2
CASSLEQGYEQYF
TGTGCCAGCAGCTTAGAACAGGGGTACGAGCAGTACTTC
>16|NA|TRBJ1-3|NA|TRBV18
CASSPLDSDSGNTIYF
TGTGCCAGCTCGCCTTTGGACAGCGACTCTGGAAACACCATATATTTT
>15|NA|TRBJ2-7|NA|TRBV19
CASSIVADYSYEQYF
TGTGCCAGTAGTATAGTGGCAGATTACTCCTACGAGCAGTACTTC
>16|NA|TRBJ2-7|NA|TRBV7-2
CASSLNGRDVSGEQYF
TGTGCCAGCAGCTTAAATGGGCGGGATGTCTCGGGGGAGCAGTACTTC
>15|NA|TRBJ2-5|NA|TRBV12-5
CASGRSPEGGETQYF
TGTGCTAGTGGTCGGTCCCCCGAGGGGGGAGAGACCCAGTACTTC
>14|NA|TRBJ1-5|NA|TRBV6-1
CASSPRSEGQPQHF
TGTGCCAGCTCACCACGTTCGGAAGGACAGCCCCAGCATTTT
>15|NA|TRBJ2-2|NA|TRBV27
CASTSIRENTGELFF
TGTGCCAGCACCAGCATTCGGGAGAACACCGGGGAGCTGTTTTTT
>12|NA|TRBJ2-7|NA|TRBV30
CAWSPTTYEQYF
TGTGCCTGGAGTCCTACGACCTACGAGCAGTACTTC
>15|once|TRBJ1-1|NA|TRBV6-5
CASSYSGAMNTEAFF
TGTGCCAGCAGTTATAGCGGGGCCATGAACACTGAAGCTTTCTTT
>16|NA|TRBJ2-5|TRBD1|TRBV10-3
CAISELWTGGEETQYF
TGTGCCATCAGTGAGCTATGGACAGGGGGCGAGGAGACCCAGTACTTC
>12|NA|TRBJ2-7|NA|TRBV21-1
CASSKGGGEQYF
TGTGCCAGCAGCAAAGGAGGTGGCGAGCAGTACTTC
>13|once|TRBJ2-7|NA|TRBV18
CASSQGGGNEQYF
TGTGCCAGCTCACAAGGGGGAGGCAACGAGCAGTACTTC
>15|NA|TRBJ2-7|NA|TRBV5-4
CASSLEGFGSYEQYF
TGTGCCAGCAGCTTGGAGGGTTTCGGCTCCTACGAGCAGTACTTC
>13|NA|TRBJ2-5|NA|TRBV18
CASSQGQQETQYF
TGTGCCAGCTCCCAAGGACAACAAGAGACCCAGTACTTC
>16|NA|TRBJ2-5|TRBD2|TRBV11-1
CASSLGTSGTQETQYF
TGTGCCAGCAGCTTAGGGACTAGCGGGACGCAAGAGACCCAGTACTTC
>12|NA|TRBJ1-2|TRBD1|TRBV28
CASSHTGDGYTF
TGTGCCAGCAGTCACACAGGGGATGGCTACACCTTC
>13|NA|TRBJ2-2|NA|TRBV4-3
CASSQEPPGELFF
TGCGCCAGCAGCCAAGAACCTCCCGGGGAGCTGTTTTTT
>16|NA|TRBJ2-3|NA|TRBV7-9
CASNLVLQGGTDTQYF
TGTGCCAGCAACTTAGTATTACAGGGGGGGACAGATACGCAGTATTTT
>19|NA|TRBJ2-7|TRBD2|TRBV4-1
CASSQDRSSGRKSSYEQYF
TGCGCCAGCAGCCAAGATAGGAGTAGCGGGAGGAAAAGCTCCTACGAGCAGTACTTC
>14|NA|TRBJ1-6|NA|TRBV6-1
CASSEGLGNSPLHF
TGTGCCAGCAGTGAGGGTCTCGGTAATTCACCCCTCCACTTT
>13|NA|TRBJ1-5|NA|TRBV27
CASSFSWDQPQHF
TGTGCCAGCAGTTTCTCATGGGATCAGCCCCAGCATTTT
>13|once|TRBJ2-3|NA|TRBV6-5
CASIPTGTDTQYF
TGTGCCAGCATACCCACGGGCACAGATACGCAGTATTTT
>14|NA|TRBJ1-2|NA|TRBV10-3
CAISGNRDGYGYTF
TGTGCCATCAGTGGCAACAGGGACGGTTATGGCTACACCTTC
>14|NA|TRBJ1-2|NA|TRBV7-9
CASSSALRQVARFF
TGTGCCAGCAGTTCAGCGCTAAGACAGGTCGCCCGGTTCTTC
>16|once|TRBJ2-5|NA|TRBV27
CASSLGGGGAVETQYF
TGTGCCAGCAGTTTGGGTGGAGGGGGCGCGGTAGAGACCCAGTACTTC
>13|NA|TRBJ1-5|NA|TRBV5-1
CASSLTVDQPQHF
TGCGCCAGCAGCTTGACCGTAGATCAGCCCCAGCATTTT
>12|NA|TRBJ1-1|NA|TRBV11-2
CASRQRATEAFF
TGTGCCAGCAGGCAGAGAGCGACCGAAGCTTTCTTT
>13|NA|TRBJ2-2|NA|TRBV9
CASSVGLVGELFF
TGTGCCAGCAGCGTTGGTCTGGTCGGGGAGCTGTTTTTT
>14|few|TRBJ1-1|TRBD1|TRBV7-9
CASSLVQGDTEAFF
TGTGCCAGCAGCTTAGTTCAGGGGGACACTGAAGCTTTCTTT
>14|NA|TRBJ2-1|TRBD2|TRBV30
CAWNGSGRTDEQFF
TGTGCCTGGAACGGAAGCGGGAGGACGGATGAGCAGTTCTTC
>16|NA|TRBJ1-2|TRBD1|TRBV5-4
CASSLGTGGNDYGYTF
TGTGCCAGCAGCTTGGGGACAGGGGGAAATGACTATGGCTACACCTTC
>14|once|TRBJ1-5|NA|TRBV30
CAWSALGRNQPQHF
TGTGCCTGGAGTGCTTTGGGCAGAAATCAGCCCCAGCATTTT
>14|NA|TRBJ2-3|TRBD1|TRBV2
CASSVDRGTDTQYF
TGTGCCAGCAGTGTGGACAGGGGCACAGATACGCAGTATTTT
>11|NA|TRBJ2-4|TRBD1|TRBV20-1
CSAKTGNIQYF
TGCAGTGCTAAGACAGGGAACATTCAGTACTTC
>14|NA|TRBJ2-3|TRBD2|TRBV30
CAVTSGSLGDTQYF
TGTGCCGTGACTAGCGGATCACTCGGGGATACGCAGTATTTT
>14|NA|TRBJ2-7|NA|TRBV6-5
CASSYRGNSYEQYF
TGTGCCAGCAGTTATCGGGGTAACTCCTACGAGCAGTACTTC
>14|NA|TRBJ2-4|NA|TRBV5-1
CASSPEGGKNIQYF
TGCGCCAGCAGCCCGGAGGGGGGCAAAAACATTCAGTACTTC
>12|NA|TRBJ2-3|TRBD1|TRBV6-5
CASGQGTDTQYF
TGTGCCAGCGGACAGGGCACAGATACGCAGTATTTT
>14|NA|TRBJ2-7|NA|TRBV5-4
CASSLEGSSYEQYF
TGTGCCAGCAGCCTGGAGGGAAGCTCCTACGAGCAGTACTTC
>13|few|TRBJ1-2|NA|TRBV10-3
CAISPTANYGYTF
TGTGCCATCAGCCCGACGGCTAACTATGGCTACACCTTC
>16|NA|TRBJ2-5|TRBD2|TRBV4-1
CASSHSGGVKGETQYF
TGCGCCAGCAGCCACAGCGGGGGGGTTAAGGGAGAGACCCAGTACTTC
>15|NA|TRBJ2-5|TRBD2|TRBV6-1
CASSRLAGGMETQYF
TGTGCCAGCAGTCGACTAGCGGGGGGGATGGAGACCCAGTACTTC
>13|NA|TRBJ1-1|NA|TRBV7-9
CASSLAVRTEAFF
TGTGCCAGCAGCTTAGCGGTTCGCACTGAAGCTTTCTTT